This T cell receptor (beta chain) comes out of a study of blood T cell repertoires in COVID-19. The length of the CDR3 is 14 residues. V lost 4 bases and J 3 bases, leaving 13 bases between the germline ends. Germline V gives CDR1 LNHDA, CDR2 SQIVND (reference sequence). Clones were sequenced by immunoSEQ multiplex PCR, and TCRdb holds only the in-frame ones, with some missing. The sample yields approximately 65,000 clones, about 94% seen once. The J gene is TRBJ2-7, the V gene TRBV19, with D possibly being TRBD1 (6 bases). Sequencing used peripheral blood. This clonotype originated in a man between 65 and 80 years old with active COVID-19. CDR3 loop: CASSTGTNFYEQYF. The CDR3 nucleotides are TGTGCCAGTAGTACCGGGACAAATTTCTACGAGCAGTACTTC.